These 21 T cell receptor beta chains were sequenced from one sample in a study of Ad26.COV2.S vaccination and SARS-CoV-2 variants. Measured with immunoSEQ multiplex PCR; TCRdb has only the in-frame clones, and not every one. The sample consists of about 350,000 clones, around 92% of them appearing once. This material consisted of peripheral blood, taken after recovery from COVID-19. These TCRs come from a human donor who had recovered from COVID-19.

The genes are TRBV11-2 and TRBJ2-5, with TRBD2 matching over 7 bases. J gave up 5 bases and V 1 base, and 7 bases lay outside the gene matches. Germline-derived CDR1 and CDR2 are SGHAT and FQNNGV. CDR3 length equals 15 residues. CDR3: CASSLAGGSVETQYF. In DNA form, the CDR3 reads TGTGCCAGCAGCTTAGCGGGGGGTTCGGTGGAGACCCAGTACTTC.

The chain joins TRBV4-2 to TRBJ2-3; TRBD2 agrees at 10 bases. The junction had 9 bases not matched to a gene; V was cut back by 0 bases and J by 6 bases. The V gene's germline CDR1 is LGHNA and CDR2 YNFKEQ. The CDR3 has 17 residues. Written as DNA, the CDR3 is TGTGCCAGCAGCCAAGAAGGCAGCGGGGGGGCGGAGGATACGCAGTATTTT. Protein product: CASSQEGSGGAEDTQYF.

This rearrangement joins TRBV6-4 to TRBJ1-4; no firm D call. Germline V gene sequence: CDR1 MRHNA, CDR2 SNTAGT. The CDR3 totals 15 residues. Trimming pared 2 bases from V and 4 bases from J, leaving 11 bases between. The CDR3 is CASSDREMNNEKLFF. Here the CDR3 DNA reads TGTGCCAGCAGTGACAGGGAAATGAATAATGAAAAACTGTTTTTT.

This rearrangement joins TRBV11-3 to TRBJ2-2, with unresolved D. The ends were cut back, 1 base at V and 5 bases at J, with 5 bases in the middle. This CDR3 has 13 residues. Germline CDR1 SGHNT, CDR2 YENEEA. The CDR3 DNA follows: TGTGCCAGCAGCTTAGGACCGACCGGGGAGCTGTTTTTT. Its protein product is CASSLGPTGELFF.

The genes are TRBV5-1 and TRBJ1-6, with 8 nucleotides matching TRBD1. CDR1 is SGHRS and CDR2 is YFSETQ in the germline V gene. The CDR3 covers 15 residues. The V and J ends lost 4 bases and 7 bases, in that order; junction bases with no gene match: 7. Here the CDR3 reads CASSGGQGENSPLHF. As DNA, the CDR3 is TGCGCCAGCAGCGGTGGACAGGGAGAGAATTCACCCCTCCACTTT.

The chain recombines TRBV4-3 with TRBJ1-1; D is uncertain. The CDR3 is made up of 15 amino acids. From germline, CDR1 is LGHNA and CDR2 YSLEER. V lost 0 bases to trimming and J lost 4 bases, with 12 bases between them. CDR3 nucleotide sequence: TGCGCCAGCAGCCAAGATGCGGCAGTCCCCACTGAAGCTTTCTTT. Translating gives CASSQDAAVPTEAFF.

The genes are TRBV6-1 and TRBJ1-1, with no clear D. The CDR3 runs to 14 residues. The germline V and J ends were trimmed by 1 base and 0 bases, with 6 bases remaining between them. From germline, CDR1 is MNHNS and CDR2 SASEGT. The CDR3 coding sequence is TGTGCCAGCAGTGAAGACAGAATGAACACTGAAGCTTTCTTT. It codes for CASSEDRMNTEAFF.

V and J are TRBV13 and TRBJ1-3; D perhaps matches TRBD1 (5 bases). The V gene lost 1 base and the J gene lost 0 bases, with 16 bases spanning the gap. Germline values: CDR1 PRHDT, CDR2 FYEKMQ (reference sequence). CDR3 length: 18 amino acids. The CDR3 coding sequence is TGTGCCAGCAGCTTAGCCCTTATTGAGGGGAACTCTGGAAACACCATATATTTT. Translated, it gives CASSLALIEGNSGNTIYF.

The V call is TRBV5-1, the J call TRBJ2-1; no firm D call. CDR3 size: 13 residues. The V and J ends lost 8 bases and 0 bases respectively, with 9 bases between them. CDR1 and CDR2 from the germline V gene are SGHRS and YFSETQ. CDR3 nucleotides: TGCGCCAGTCAATTGAGCTCCTACAATGAGCAGTTCTTC. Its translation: CASQLSSYNEQFF.

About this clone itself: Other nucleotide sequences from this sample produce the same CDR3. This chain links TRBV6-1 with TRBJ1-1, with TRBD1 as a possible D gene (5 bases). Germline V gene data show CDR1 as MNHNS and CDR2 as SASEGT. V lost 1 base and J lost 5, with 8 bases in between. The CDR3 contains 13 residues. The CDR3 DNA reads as TGTGCCAGCAGTGAAGAGGGGTGGACTGAAGCTTTCTTT. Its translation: CASSEEGWTEAFF.

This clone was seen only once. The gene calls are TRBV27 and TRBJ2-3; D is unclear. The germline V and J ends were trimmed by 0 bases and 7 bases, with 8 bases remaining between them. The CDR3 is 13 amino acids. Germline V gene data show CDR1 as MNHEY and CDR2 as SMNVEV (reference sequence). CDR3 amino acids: CASSLSEWNTQYF. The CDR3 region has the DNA TGTGCCAGCAGTTTATCGGAGTGGAATACGCAGTATTTT.

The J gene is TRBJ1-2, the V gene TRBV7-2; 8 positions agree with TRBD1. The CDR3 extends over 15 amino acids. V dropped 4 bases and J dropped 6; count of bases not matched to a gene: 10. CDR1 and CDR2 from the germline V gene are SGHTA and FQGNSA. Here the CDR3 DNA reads TGTGCCAGCAGCTCAGGACAGGGTGGGCCCCATGGCTACACCTTC. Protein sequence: CASSSGQGGPHGYTF.

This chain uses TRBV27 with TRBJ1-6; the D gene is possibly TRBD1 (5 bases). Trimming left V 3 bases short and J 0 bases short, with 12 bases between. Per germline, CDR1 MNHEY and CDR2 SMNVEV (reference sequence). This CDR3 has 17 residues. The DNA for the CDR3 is TGTGCCAGCAGTTTGGGGCCCAGAAGCTCCTATAATTCACCCCTCCACTTT. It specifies CASSLGPRSSYNSPLHF.

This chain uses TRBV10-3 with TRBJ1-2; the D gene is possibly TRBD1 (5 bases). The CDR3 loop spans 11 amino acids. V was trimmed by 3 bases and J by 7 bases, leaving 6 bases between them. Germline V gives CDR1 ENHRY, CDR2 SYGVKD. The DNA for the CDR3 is TGTGCCATCAGTGAAGGGGCTGGCTACACCTTC. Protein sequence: CAISEGAGYTF.

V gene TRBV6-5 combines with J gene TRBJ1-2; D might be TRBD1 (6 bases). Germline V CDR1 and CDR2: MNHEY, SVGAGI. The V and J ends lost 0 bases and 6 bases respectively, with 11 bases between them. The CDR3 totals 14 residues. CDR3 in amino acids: CASSYSWGADGYTF. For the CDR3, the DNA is TGTGCCAGCAGTTACTCATGGGGGGCGGATGGCTACACCTTC.

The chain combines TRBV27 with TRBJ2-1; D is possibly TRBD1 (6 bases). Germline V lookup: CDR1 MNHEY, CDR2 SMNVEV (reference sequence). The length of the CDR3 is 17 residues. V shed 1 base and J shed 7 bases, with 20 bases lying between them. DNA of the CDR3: TGTGCCAGCAGTTTATACAGGGTCGCCCGAGCCCTTAATGAGCAGTTCTTC. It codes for CASSLYRVARALNEQFF.

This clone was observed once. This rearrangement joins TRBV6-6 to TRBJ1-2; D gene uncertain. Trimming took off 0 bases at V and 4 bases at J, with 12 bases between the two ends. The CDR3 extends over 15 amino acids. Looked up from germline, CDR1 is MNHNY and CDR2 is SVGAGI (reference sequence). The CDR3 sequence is CASSYSSFRPYGYTF. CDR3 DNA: TGTGCCAGCAGTTACTCAAGCTTTCGTCCCTATGGCTACACCTTC.

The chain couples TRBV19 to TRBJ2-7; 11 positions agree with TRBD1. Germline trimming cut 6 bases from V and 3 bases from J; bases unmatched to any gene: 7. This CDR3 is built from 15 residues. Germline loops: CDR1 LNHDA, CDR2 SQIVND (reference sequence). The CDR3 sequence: CASSTSGTGGYEQYF. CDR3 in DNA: TGTGCCAGTAGCACCTCCGGGACAGGGGGCTACGAGCAGTACTTC.

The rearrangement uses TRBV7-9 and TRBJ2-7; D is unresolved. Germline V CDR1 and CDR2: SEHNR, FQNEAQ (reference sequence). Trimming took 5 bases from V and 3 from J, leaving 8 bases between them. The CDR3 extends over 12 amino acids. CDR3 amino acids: CASSPGIYEQYF. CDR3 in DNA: TGTGCCAGCAGCCCTGGAATCTACGAGCAGTACTTC. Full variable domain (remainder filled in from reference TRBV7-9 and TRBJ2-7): DTGVSQNPRHKITKRGQNVTFRCDPISEHNRLYWYRQTLGQGPEFLTYFQNEAQLEKSRLLSDRFSAERPKGSFSTLEIQRTEQGDSAMYLCASSPGIYEQYFGPGTRLTVT.

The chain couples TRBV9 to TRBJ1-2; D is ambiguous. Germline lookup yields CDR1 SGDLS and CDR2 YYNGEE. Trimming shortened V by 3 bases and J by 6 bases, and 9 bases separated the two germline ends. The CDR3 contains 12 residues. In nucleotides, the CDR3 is TGTGCCAGCAGCGCCAGTTCAAATGGCTACACCTTC. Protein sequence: CASSASSNGYTF. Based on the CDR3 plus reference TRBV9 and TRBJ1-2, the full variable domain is DSGVTQTPKHLITATGQRVTLRCSPRSGDLSVYWYQQSLDQGLQFLIQYYNGEERAKGNILERFSAQQFPDLHSELNLSSLELGDSALYFCASSASSNGYTFGSGTRLTVV.

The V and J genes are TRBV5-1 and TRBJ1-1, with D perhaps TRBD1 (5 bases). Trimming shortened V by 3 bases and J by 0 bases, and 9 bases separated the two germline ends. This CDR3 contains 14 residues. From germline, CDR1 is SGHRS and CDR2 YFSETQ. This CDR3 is CASSWAGVNTEAFF. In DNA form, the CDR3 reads TGCGCCAGCAGCTGGGCGGGGGTGAACACTGAAGCTTTCTTT. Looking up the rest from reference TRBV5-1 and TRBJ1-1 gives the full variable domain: KAGVTQTPRYLIKTRGQQVTLSCSPISGHRSVSWYQQTPGQGLQFLFEYFSETQRNKGNFPGRFSGRQFSNSRSEMNVSTLELGDSALYLCASSWAGVNTEAFFGQGTRLTVV.